The T cell receptor beta chain under discussion was sequenced for a study of shared T cell receptors in the human thymus (dated by TCRdb to about 2021). Some background on the complete study: The study examined how the human thymus generates shared, self-reactive T-cell receptor alpha chains.

For this clone: What this receptor recognizes is not known. Qualities for individual bases were not recorded, and no much larger clone is one base off.

The library came from the immunoSEQ multiplex PCR assay. In TCRdb, the immuneACCESS table is reduced to in-frame sequences with V and J assigned. These tables do not hold every clone; where another copy was compared, an unresolved V gene accounts for under half, and the others remain unexplained. The sample contains 450,000 to 650,000 clones, approximately 80% of them found a single time. Of the sample, approximately 0.013% falls within the top ten clones. These data were likewise used in another study, on human thymus T cells. According to the second study: In Finland, the donors were immunologically healthy infants who were having open corrective cardiac surgery for congenital heart defects. Thymus tissue was collected as surgical resects that were removed during corrective cardiac surgery. V and J gene segment usage appeared biased in both thymic and peripheral blood repertoires. According to the related research, thymic TCR repertoires were highly overlapping among unrelated individuals. The study used about eight infant thymus samples plus four related peripheral blood samples to characterize TCR alpha and beta repertoires. The cohort included six male and two female infants, with donor ages spanning 7 to 244 days. Thymocytes were released mechanically from tissue and stored at -70 °C as pellets of roughly 9-31 million cells. Genomic DNA was extracted from frozen cell pellets with a QIAsymphony instrument. The immunoSEQ multiplex PCR assay was used to amplify the TCRB and TCRAD loci from a standardized quantity of quality-controlled genomic DNA. Amplicons spanned the V(D)J region at a length sufficient to cover the CDR3 and identify V and J genes. Through the commercial immunoSEQ service, the amplicons were sequenced on an Illumina platform. Primer bias and sequencing errors were corrected using previously described methods, and TCRAD and TCRB definitions followed the IMGT database. Repertoires were analysed with immunoSEQ Analyzer 3.0 and VDJTools, covering basic statistics, V/J segment usage, diversity estimates, rarefaction and pairwise overlap. Chao1, ChaoE, Efron-Thisted, Shannon and inverse Simpson indices were used to estimate diversity, which was also estimated on datasets down-sampled to the smallest sample. Repertoire overlap was determined by strict matching of CDR3 nucleotide sequence, V gene and J gene, and Jaccard-based multidimensional scaling clustering was applied. Thymus samples yielded on average around 850,000 unique TCRB clonotypes, compared with roughly 76,000 from blood samples.

The source of this sequence is a boy in the first two years of life with a congenital heart defect. Donor details come from another sample of the same person, matched by shared clones. What was sequenced was thymocytes.

The CDR3 in this case is CASSLERGLAGGYQETQYF. At the DNA level, the sequence is TGTGCCAGCAGCTTAGAACGGGGACTAGCGGGGGGGTACCAAGAGACCCAGTACTTC. The chain is made from TRBV11-2 and TRBJ2-5, with 16 bases in between that match TRBD2. Looking up the germline V gene yields CDR1 SGHAT and CDR2 FQNNGV. V loses 0 bases at its end and J loses 0 bases; junction bases beyond the gene matches: 4. From the cysteine up to the phenylalanine, the CDR3 has a length of 19 residues. Only the CDR3 part of the read is kept: 57 bases, read in frame from the first base.